This T cell receptor beta chain was sequenced in a study of T cell changes during pregnancy in multiple sclerosis. This clone was observed a handful of times. Germline CDR1 is SNHLY and CDR2 is FYNNEI. The CDR3 spans 15 residues. V trimming: 5 bases; J trimming: 5 bases; junction bases outside the gene matches: 5. The table came from immunoSEQ multiplex PCR; TCRdb's copy has only in-frame clones and leaves some out. The table includes about 40,000 clones, roughly 92% detected once. Specimen: CD4+ T cells from peripheral blood mononuclear cells, collected before pregnancy. The clonotype comes from a female donor with multiple sclerosis, enrolled in a pregnancy study. This chain links TRBV2 with TRBJ2-1; TRBD2 aligns across 11 bases. The CDR3 loop is CASSPLAGENNEQFF. In DNA form, the CDR3 reads TGTGCCAGCAGTCCACTAGCGGGAGAGAACAATGAGCAGTTCTTC.